The following is a T cell receptor (beta chain) sequence with its context. The antigen is undetermined. These data belong to a study of CD8+ T cells in alopecia areata. Across the whole study: Patients received oral tofacitinib, 5 to 10 mg twice daily, for moderate-to-severe alopecia areata.

Germline V lookup: CDR1 MNHEY, CDR2 SMNVEV (reference sequence). V lost 3 bases and J lost 7, with 9 bases in between. The CDR3 sequence is 13 residues long. Sorting of PBMCs yielded the CD4+ and CD8+ T cells. Findings and limits, study-wide: An increase in clonality over normal scalp was evident in lesional scalp, especially alopecia totalis/universalis. Patients shared TCRs less clearly than mice did, possibly for HLA-related reasons.

Reverse transcribed after extraction, RNA yielded cDNA as the sequencing template. Sequencing was performed with immunoSEQ multiplex PCR; in TCRdb, only in-frame clones are kept and a portion is missing. In the table there are about 130,000 clones, approximately 53% of which are singletons. The material was CD4+ T cells sorted from blood, obtained at week 0. This TCR came from a human donor with alopecia areata. This chain uses TRBV27 with TRBJ2-2; D is undetermined. In DNA form, the CDR3 reads TGTGCCAGCAGTTTCTTGCCGGGCGGGGAGCTGTTTTTT. Protein: CASSFLPGGELFF.